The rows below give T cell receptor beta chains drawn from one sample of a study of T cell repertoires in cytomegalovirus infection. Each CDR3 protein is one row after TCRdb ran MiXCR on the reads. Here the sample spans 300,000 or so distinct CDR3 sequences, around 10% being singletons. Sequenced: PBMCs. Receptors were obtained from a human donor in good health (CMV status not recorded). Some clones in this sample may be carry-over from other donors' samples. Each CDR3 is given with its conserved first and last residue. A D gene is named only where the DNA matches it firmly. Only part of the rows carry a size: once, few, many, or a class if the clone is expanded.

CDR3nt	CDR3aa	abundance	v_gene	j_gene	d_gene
TGCGCCAGCAGCTTGGAGTTATCCTACGAGCAGTACTTC	CASSLELSYEQYF	.	TRBV5-1	TRBJ2-7	.
TGTGCTAGTGGTTTTCAGACCGTGAACACTGAAGCTTTCTTT	CASGFQTVNTEAFF	many	TRBV12-5	TRBJ1-1	.
TGCAGTGCAGAAAAGGGACAGGCAAACACCGGGGAGCTGTTTTTT	CSAEKGQANTGELFF	many	TRBV20-1	TRBJ2-2	TRBD1
TGTGCCAGCAGCTTGCGCAGGACAGGGGTTTTGGGTAATGAAAAACTGTTTTTT	CASSLRRTGVLGNEKLFF	many	TRBV5-6	TRBJ1-4	TRBD1
TGTGCCAGCAATTTTTTCGCGGGGGGTCACAATGAGCAGTTCTTC	CASNFFAGGHNEQFF	.	TRBV28	TRBJ2-1	TRBD2
TGCGCCAGCAGCCAAGCTGGGGATTCCACAGATACGCAGTATTTT	CASSQAGDSTDTQYF	few	TRBV4-1	TRBJ2-3	.
TGTGCCAGCACCAGGACAGGGGCCCCGTGGTCAGCTTTCTTT	CASTRTGAPWSAFF	many	TRBV6-1	TRBJ1-1	TRBD1
TGTGCCAGCAGGTTCATTGGTGCGGGGGGCTTCAGGGAGACCCAGTACTTC	CASRFIGAGGFRETQYF	many	TRBV7-8	TRBJ2-5	TRBD2
TGTGCCAGCAGCGTAAAACTAGGGGAGACCCAGTACTTC	CASSVKLGETQYF	many	TRBV9	TRBJ2-5	.
TGTGCCAGCGCCCGGGCGGTCATACTCAATACTGGCTACACCTTC	CASARAVILNTGYTF	many	TRBV7-2	TRBJ1-2	.
TGCAGTGCTCCCGTGGTGGGTACTGAAGCTTTCTTT	CSAPVVGTEAFF	.	TRBV20-1	TRBJ1-1	.
TGTGCCAGCAGCTTGTTTGAAGCTTTCTTT	CASSLFEAFF	many	TRBV7-9	TRBJ1-1	.
TGTGCCAGCTCACCGGTACAGGGTTCGGTAGATACGCAGTATTTT	CASSPVQGSVDTQYF	many	TRBV18	TRBJ2-3	.
TGTGCCAGCAGCAATCGGGGGGGCCTATACAATGAGCAGTTCTTC	CASSNRGGLYNEQFF	many	TRBV7-9	TRBJ2-1	TRBD2
TGTGCCAGCGGCGGACGGGGCGCGGGGGTCAATGAGCAGTTCTTC	CASGGRGAGVNEQFF	many	TRBV3-1	TRBJ2-1	TRBD2
TGTGCCAGTAGTATAGATCTATGGAGCGATACGCAGTATTTT	CASSIDLWSDTQYF	many	TRBV19	TRBJ2-3	.
TGTGCCAGCAGTTACACCGGGACAGCGTCCTACGAGCAGTACTTC	CASSYTGTASYEQYF	many	TRBV28	TRBJ2-7	TRBD1
TGTGCCATCAGTGCCTCAAACTATGGCTACACCTTC	CAISASNYGYTF	many	TRBV10-3	TRBJ1-2	.
TGCAGTGCAACCAAGGACCAAGAGACCCAGTACTTC	CSATKDQETQYF	.	TRBV20-1	TRBJ2-5	.
TGCAGTGCTAGAGATCTGGGCTTCGATCAGCCCCAGCATTTT	CSARDLGFDQPQHF	.	TRBV20-1	TRBJ1-5	.
TGTGCCACGAAGGCCGCTTCTAATGAAAAACTGTTTTTT	CATKAASNEKLFF	many	TRBV7-2	TRBJ1-4	.
TGTGCCAGCACTCCGTCGTTGAGGTACAATGAGCAGTTCTTC	CASTPSLRYNEQFF	many	TRBV6-2/TRBV6-3	TRBJ2-1	.
TGTGCCAGCAGTCTGCGGTGGGCTGAAGCTTTCTTT	CASSLRWAEAFF	few	TRBV28	TRBJ1-1	.
TGCAGCGTTGAATGGGGACAAGGTTCTACTGGAGCTTTCTTT	CSVEWGQGSTGAFF	few	TRBV29-1	TRBJ1-1	.
TGTGCCAGCAGTGCCCCTTTACCCCAGGGCCAAGAGACCCAGTACTTC	CASSAPLPQGQETQYF	many	TRBV28	TRBJ2-5	.
TGTGCCAGCAGCGATCGACAGAGCCAAGAGACCCAGTACTTC	CASSDRQSQETQYF	many	TRBV7-2	TRBJ2-5	.
TGCAGTGCCAAAGGGGCACAGGGTCAGCCCCAGCATTTT	CSAKGAQGQPQHF	.	TRBV20-1	TRBJ1-5	.
TGTGCCAGCAGCTTAGACCCAGCGGGGTACCACAATGAGCAGTTCTTC	CASSLDPAGYHNEQFF	many	TRBV7-2	TRBJ2-1	TRBD2
TGTGCCAGCAATAAGTTGGAGCCCCAGCATTTT	CASNKLEPQHF	many	TRBV28	TRBJ1-5	.
TGTGCCAGCAGCTTAGGAACTAGCGGGAAGTTTGCAGATACGCAGTATTTT	CASSLGTSGKFADTQYF	many	TRBV7-6	TRBJ2-3	TRBD2
TGTGCCAGCAGCAGTAGGGGTCGAGGCGATGAGCAGTTCTTC	CASSSRGRGDEQFF	many	TRBV7-9	TRBJ2-1	.
TGTGCCAGCAGGTCGGGACAGGGGGCGTTTTATGAGCAGTTCTTC	CASRSGQGAFYEQFF	many	TRBV7-2	TRBJ2-1	TRBD1
TGCAGTGCTAGAAGCGGGGGGCCCGGGGATGAGCAGTTCTTC	CSARSGGPGDEQFF	.	TRBV20-1	TRBJ2-1	TRBD2
TGCAGCGTTGCTACAGGGGGGGGTCAGCCCCAGCATTTT	CSVATGGGQPQHF	.	TRBV29-1	TRBJ1-5	TRBD1
TGTGCCAGCAGCTTAGCTAGCGGGGTAGAGACCCAGTACTTC	CASSLASGVETQYF	many	TRBV7-2	TRBJ2-5	TRBD2
TGTGCCAGCAGCCAAGATGTGCTCCAGTCCTTTCGCACTGAAGCTTTCTTT	CASSQDVLQSFRTEAFF	many	TRBV3-1	TRBJ1-1	.